This TCR beta chain was identified in a study of glioma-infiltrating T cells after dendritic cell vaccination. Clones were sequenced by immunoSEQ multiplex PCR, and TCRdb holds only the in-frame ones, with some missing. This table has about 67,000 clones, approximately 80% appearing once. Germline V gene sequence: CDR1 MNHNS, CDR2 SASEGT. This CDR3 region has 14 residues. The germline V and J ends were trimmed by 6 bases and 1 base, with 12 bases remaining between them. The sequence came from a human donor with glioblastoma. This chain joins TRBV6-1 and TRBJ1-1, with D maybe TRBD1 (5 bases). The input for sequencing was blood, taken before dendritic cell vaccination. CDR3 sequence (DNA): TGTGCCAGCAGCCACGAACAGGAGAACACTGAAGCTTTCTTT. Translated: CASSHEQENTEAFF.